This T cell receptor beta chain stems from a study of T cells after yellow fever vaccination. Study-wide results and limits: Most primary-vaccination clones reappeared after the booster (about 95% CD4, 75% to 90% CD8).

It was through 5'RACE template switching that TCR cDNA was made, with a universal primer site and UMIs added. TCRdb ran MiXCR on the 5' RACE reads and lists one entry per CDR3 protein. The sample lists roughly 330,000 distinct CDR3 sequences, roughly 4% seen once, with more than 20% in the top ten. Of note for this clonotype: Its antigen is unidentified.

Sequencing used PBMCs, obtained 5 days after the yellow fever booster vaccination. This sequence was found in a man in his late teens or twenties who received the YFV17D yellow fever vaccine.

The CDR3 region is CASSLARQGPGTDTQYF. CDR3 nucleotides: TGCGCCAGCAGCTTGGCCAGACAGGGCCCGGGCACAGATACGCAGTATTTT. The chain joins TRBV5-1 to TRBJ2-3; 7 bases are a match to TRBD1. The V gene's germline CDR1 is SGHRS and CDR2 YFSETQ. The CDR3 spans 17 residues. V shed 0 bases, J shed 1 base, and the junction held 8 bases outside the gene matches.